A single sample gave rise to the 17 T cell receptor beta chains below, sequenced in a study of blood T cell repertoires in COVID-19. Sequenced by immunoSEQ multiplex PCR; TCRdb stores in-frame clones only, minus some. The sample has about 98,000 clones; 70% to 90% are singletons. Sequencing used peripheral blood. The receptors were gathered from a man aged 45-65 years with active COVID-19.

J is TRBJ1-2 and V is TRBV12-5, with 7 bases lining up with TRBD1. V lost 0 bases and J lost 8; bases outside the gene matches: 12. Germline-derived CDR1 and CDR2 are LGHNT and FRNRAP. The length of the CDR3 is 16 residues. CDR3 nucleotide sequence: TGTGCTAGTGGTTTGGTACTAGGGACAGCCCTCGGAGGCTACACCTTC. It yields the protein CASGLVLGTALGGYTF. Based on the CDR3 plus reference TRBV12-5 and TRBJ1-2, the full variable domain is DARVTQTPRHKVTEMGQEVTMRCQPILGHNTVFWYRQTMMQGLELLAYFRNRAPLDDSGMPKDRFSAEMPDATLATLKIQPSEPRDSAVYFCASGLVLGTALGGYTFGSGTRLTVV.

The chain employs TRBV2 and TRBJ1-2; no firm D call. CDR1 and CDR2 from the germline V gene are SNHLY and FYNNEI. Between the trimmed V and J ends, which lost 7 bases and 0 bases, there was a span of 24 bases. The CDR3 loop spans 18 amino acids. CDR3 sequence: CASIAAIAARVTNYGYTF. The CDR3 region has the DNA TGTGCCAGCATAGCCGCCATAGCCGCCCGGGTCACTAACTATGGCTACACCTTC.

The chain uses TRBV18 and TRBJ2-1; 7 bases are a match to TRBD1. V lost 2 bases, J lost 4 bases, and 2 bases stayed unmatched. Germline V lookup: CDR1 KGHSH, CDR2 LQKENI. The CDR3 is made up of 14 amino acids. The DNA for the CDR3 is TGTGCCAGCTCACCAACGGACAGGTACAATGAGCAGTTCTTC. It translates to CASSPTDRYNEQFF.

DNA for the CDR3: TGTGCCAGCAGCTTAAGAGCAACTAATGAAAAACTGTTTTTT. Translating gives CASSLRATNEKLFF. The gene calls are TRBV7-2 and TRBJ1-4; D is unclear. Per germline, CDR1 SGHTA and CDR2 FQGNSA. The germline V and J ends were trimmed by 2 bases and 0 bases, with 4 bases remaining between them. This CDR3 has 14 residues.

CDR3 DNA sequence: TGCGCCAGCAGCCAATTGTATCTTCGGACTAGCGGGGATGAGCAGTTCTTC. Its protein product is CASSQLYLRTSGDEQFF. V is TRBV4-1 and J is TRBJ2-1, with 12 positions matching TRBD2. Losses at the gene ends were 2 bases for V and 8 bases for J; bases not matched to a gene: 10. In germline, CDR1 is MGHRA, CDR2 YSYEKL. The CDR3 loop spans 17 amino acids.

The V and J genes are TRBV7-9 and TRBJ2-3, with D possibly TRBD1 on 5 matching bases. In germline, CDR1 is SEHNR, CDR2 FQNEAQ (reference sequence). The CDR3 sequence is 15 residues long. V lost 5 bases to trimming and J lost 5 bases, with 17 bases between them. In DNA, the CDR3 is TGTGCCAGCAGCCAAGTACAGGTGCTTCAAGATACGCAGTATTTT. It yields the protein CASSQVQVLQDTQYF.

The V and J genes are TRBV5-1 and TRBJ1-4; TRBD1 is a possible D gene (5 bases). Germline V CDR1 and CDR2: SGHRS, YFSETQ. The CDR3 has 17 amino acids. V gave up 2 bases and J gave up 8 bases, with 22 bases separating them. CDR3 nucleotide sequence: TGCGCCAGCAGCTTCGAAAATAGACAGCCCCCTCGAGAAAAACTGTTTTTT. Its protein is CASSFENRQPPREKLFF.

This chain links TRBV6-1 with TRBJ1-6; weak D call: TRBD1 (6 bases). The CDR3 contains 15 residues. The V end lost 3 bases, the J end lost 8 bases, and 14 bases lay between the germline ends. CDR1 is MNHNS and CDR2 is SASEGT in the germline V gene. The DNA for the CDR3 is TGTGCCAGCAGTGAGAGGGACATACTATATTCACCCCTCCACTTT. Translated, it gives CASSERDILYSPLHF.

V usage is TRBV5-5 and J usage is TRBJ2-5; TRBD2 aligns across 7 bases. CDR3 length: 17 residues. Germline lookup yields CDR1 SGHKS and CDR2 YYEKEE (reference sequence). V trimming: 4 bases; J trimming: 1 base; junction bases outside the gene matches: 13. The CDR3 here is CASSGEGRRASQETQYF. DNA for the CDR3: TGTGCCAGCAGCGGGGAGGGCCGAAGGGCGTCCCAAGAGACCCAGTACTTC.

The V and J genes are TRBV12-2 and TRBJ2-1; the D segment call TRBD2 is taken from the table without a DNA check. TRBV12-2 is recorded as a pseudogene. This CDR3 comprises 16 residues. CDR3 sequence (DNA): TGTGCATGTCAGTCTAGCGGGGAAAGCTCCTACAATGAGCAGTTCTTC. It translates to CACQSSGESSYNEQFF.

This rearrangement joins TRBV11-2 to TRBJ2-7, with 12 bases matching TRBD2. This CDR3 has 18 residues. Trimming removed 1 base from V and 3 bases from J; junction bases left unmatched: 10. Germline values: CDR1 SGHAT, CDR2 FQNNGV. CDR3 sequence (DNA): TGTGCCAGCAGCTTAGGGGGAGTTGGGACTAGCGGGCACTACGAGCAGTACTTC. It specifies CASSLGGVGTSGHYEQYF.

The rearrangement links TRBV27 to TRBJ2-7, with 9 bases fitting TRBD2. CDR1 is MNHEY, CDR2 SMNVEV, per germline (reference sequence). The CDR3 has 15 amino acids. The trim removed 2 bases at V and 0 bases at J, leaving 2 bases unmatched. The CDR3 DNA follows: TGTGCCAGCAGTTTAATAGCGGGGGACTCCTACGAGCAGTACTTC. As protein: CASSLIAGDSYEQYF.

CDR3 DNA: TGTGCCAGCAGGTCCCAGGGGGGCCGGTCACCCCTCCACTTT. Residues: CASRSQGGRSPLHF. The chain recombines TRBV7-2 with TRBJ1-6; the match to TRBD1 covers 7 bases. J lost 10 bases, V lost 6 bases, and 9 bases had no gene match. CDR1 SGHTA and CDR2 FQGNSA come from the germline V gene. The CDR3 totals 14 residues.

This sequence joins TRBV5-4 and TRBJ1-1, with D perhaps TRBD1 (5 bases). This CDR3 has 14 residues. Trimming stripped 3 bases from V and 1 base from J, with 10 bases between. CDR1 and CDR2 (germline): SGHNT, YYREEE (reference sequence). CDR3: CASSSYDRNTEAFF. The CDR3 DNA sequence: TGTGCCAGCAGCTCGTATGACAGGAACACTGAAGCTTTCTTT.

This chain connects TRBV19 to TRBJ2-1; D possibly corresponds to TRBD2 (5 bases). The CDR3 contains 14 residues. CDR1 and CDR2 from the germline V gene are LNHDA and SQIVND (reference sequence). Trimming shortened V by 6 bases and J by 0 bases, and 9 bases separated the two germline ends. DNA for the CDR3: TGTGCCAGTAGGTTTACTAGCTCCTACAATGAGCAGTTCTTC. Protein sequence: CASRFTSSYNEQFF.

The rearrangement links TRBV29-1 to TRBJ2-7; perhaps TRBD1 as D (6 bases). Trimming took 6 bases from V and 3 from J, leaving 12 bases between them. Germline CDR1 and CDR2: SQVTM and ANQGSEA. The CDR3 extends over 12 amino acids. The CDR3 DNA reads as TGCAGCGTGTCAGGACAGTTCTACGAGCAGTACTTC. It encodes CSVSGQFYEQYF.

The chain links TRBV15 to TRBJ2-3; 7 bases align to TRBD2. Germline values: CDR1 LNHNV, CDR2 YYDKDF (reference sequence). With 1 base clipped from V and 0 bases from J, the junction kept 4 bases outside the gene matches. This CDR3 has 16 residues. Here the CDR3 DNA reads TGTGCCACCAGCAGAGTCGGGGGGACTAGCACAGATACGCAGTATTTT. Protein sequence: CATSRVGGTSTDTQYF.